The clone carrying this T cell receptor (beta chain) was recorded a few times. The antigen remains unidentified. Through a sample-barcoded 5' primer and a J-beta primer mix, a second PCR was run for roughly 6 to 11 cycles. All samples gave at least 2.5 million CDR3-containing paired-end reads. TCRdb passed the 5' RACE reads through MiXCR, listing each CDR3 protein once. The sample includes about 680,000 distinct CDR3 sequences, about 52% seen only once; the top ten take under 35%. Donors gave around 10 milliliters of peripheral blood apiece. Each sample yielded at least 5.5 micrograms of PBMC total RNA. This sample was taken from a study of blood T cells in healthy people across ages. General study findings and limits: Percentage of naive T cells showed a strong correlation with TCR beta diversity.

This CDR3 has 15 residues. Germline V gene sequence: CDR1 SNHLY, CDR2 FYNNEI. Trimming cost V 2 bases and J 6 bases, with 14 bases left between them. Material: blood. This rearrangement joins TRBV2 to TRBJ2-1; D is possibly TRBD2 (6 bases). This clonotype was obtained from a woman aged 60 to 75 in good health. The DNA for the CDR3 is TGTGCCAGCAGTGAATCTAGTGGGAGGACCAATGAGCAGTTCTTC. Amino acid sequence: CASSESSGRTNEQFF.